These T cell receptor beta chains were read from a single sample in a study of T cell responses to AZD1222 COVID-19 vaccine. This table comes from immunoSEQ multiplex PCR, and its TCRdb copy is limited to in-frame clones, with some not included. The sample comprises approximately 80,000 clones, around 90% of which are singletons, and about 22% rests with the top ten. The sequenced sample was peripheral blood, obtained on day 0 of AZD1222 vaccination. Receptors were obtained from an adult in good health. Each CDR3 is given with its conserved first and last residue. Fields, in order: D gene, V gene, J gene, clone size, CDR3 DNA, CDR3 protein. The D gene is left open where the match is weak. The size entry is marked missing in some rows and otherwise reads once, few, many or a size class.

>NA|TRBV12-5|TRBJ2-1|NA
TGTGCTAGTGGTTTAAGGGCGGGACTCTACAATGAGCAGTTCTTC
CASGLRAGLYNEQFF
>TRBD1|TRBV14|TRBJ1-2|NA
TGTGCCAGCAGCCAAGATGGGACAGGTGGTGGCTACACCTTC
CASSQDGTGGGYTF
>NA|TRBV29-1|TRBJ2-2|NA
TGCAGCGCCCGGACCAGCGGGCAAGGGGAGCTGTTTTTT
CSARTSGQGELFF
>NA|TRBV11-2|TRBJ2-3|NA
TGTGCCAGCAGTCTGGGGGCGGGAAGCACAGATACGCAGTATTTT
CASSLGAGSTDTQYF
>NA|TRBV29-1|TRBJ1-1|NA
TGCAGCGTTGAAGATCAGGAAAAGGCTGAAGCTTTCTTT
CSVEDQEKAEAFF
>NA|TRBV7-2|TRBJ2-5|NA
TGTGCCAGCAAGGGAGGCGGACAAGAGACCCAGTACTTC
CASKGGGQETQYF
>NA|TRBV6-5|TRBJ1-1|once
TGTGCCAGCAGTTATCACGAGTTGAACACTGAAGCTTTCTTT
CASSYHELNTEAFF
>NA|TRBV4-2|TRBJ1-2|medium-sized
TGTGCCAGCAGCCAAGCTGGGGCGCAGGGATTTAATGTCAGGGATGGCTACACCTTC
CASSQAGAQGFNVRDGYTF
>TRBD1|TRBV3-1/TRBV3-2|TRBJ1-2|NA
TGTGCCAGCAGCCAAGTTCCGGGGACAGTCAAACTAGGCACCTTC
CASSQVPGTVKLGTF
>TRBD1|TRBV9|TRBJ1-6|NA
TGTGCCAGCAGGAGACAGGGGAATTCACCCCTCCACTTT
CASRRQGNSPLHF
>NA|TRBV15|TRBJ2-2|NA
TGTGCCACCAGCGGCACCGGGACGAACACCGGGGAGCTGTTTTTT
CATSGTGTNTGELFF
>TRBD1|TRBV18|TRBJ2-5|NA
TGTGCCAGCTCACGCCGGGACAGGGGCGAAGAGACCCAGTACTTC
CASSRRDRGEETQYF
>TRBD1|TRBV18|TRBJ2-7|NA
TGTGCCAGCTCACCCTTCCGGGACAGCTACGAGCAGTACTTC
CASSPFRDSYEQYF
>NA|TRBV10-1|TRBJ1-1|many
TGCGCCAGCAGTGAGTCGCGCAGGGTCACTGAAGCTTTCTTT
CASSESRRVTEAFF
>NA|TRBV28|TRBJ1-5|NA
TGTGCCAGCAGTTTAGGCAGCAGGATTAGGCCCCAGCATTTT
CASSLGSRIRPQHF